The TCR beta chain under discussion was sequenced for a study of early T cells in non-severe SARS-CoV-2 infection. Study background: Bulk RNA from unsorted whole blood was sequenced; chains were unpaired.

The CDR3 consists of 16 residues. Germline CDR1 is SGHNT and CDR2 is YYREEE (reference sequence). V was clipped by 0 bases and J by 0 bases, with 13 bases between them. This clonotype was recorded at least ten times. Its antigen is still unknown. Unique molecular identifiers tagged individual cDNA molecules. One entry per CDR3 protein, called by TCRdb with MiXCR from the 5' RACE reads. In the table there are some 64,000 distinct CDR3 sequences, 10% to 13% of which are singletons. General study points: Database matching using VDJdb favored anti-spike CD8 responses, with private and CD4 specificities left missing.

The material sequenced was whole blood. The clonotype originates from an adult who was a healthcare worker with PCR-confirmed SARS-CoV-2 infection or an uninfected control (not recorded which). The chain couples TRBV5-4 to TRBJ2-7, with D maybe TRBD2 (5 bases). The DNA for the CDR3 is TGTGCCAGCAGCTTGGAGGCGGGCAAGAGCTCCTACGAGCAGTACTTC. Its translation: CASSLEAGKSSYEQYF.